This entry describes one T cell receptor beta chain. The record originates from a study of technical replicates of blood from several donors. V gave up 0 bases and J gave up 7 bases, with 14 bases separating them. CDR3 length: 14 amino acids. Germline values: CDR1 SGDLS, CDR2 YYNGEE. Sequenced by immunoSEQ multiplex PCR; TCRdb stores in-frame clones only, minus some. This table has more than 90,000 clones, approximately 95% appearing once. The receptor was derived from a human donor in good health. Sequenced sample: T cells isolated from PBMCs. The chain carries TRBV9 and TRBJ2-7, with D perhaps matching TRBD2 (6 bases). The CDR3 coding sequence is TGTGCCAGCAGCGTAGAACGGGGGACCGGGGAGCAGTACTTC. Amino acids: CASSVERGTGEQYF.